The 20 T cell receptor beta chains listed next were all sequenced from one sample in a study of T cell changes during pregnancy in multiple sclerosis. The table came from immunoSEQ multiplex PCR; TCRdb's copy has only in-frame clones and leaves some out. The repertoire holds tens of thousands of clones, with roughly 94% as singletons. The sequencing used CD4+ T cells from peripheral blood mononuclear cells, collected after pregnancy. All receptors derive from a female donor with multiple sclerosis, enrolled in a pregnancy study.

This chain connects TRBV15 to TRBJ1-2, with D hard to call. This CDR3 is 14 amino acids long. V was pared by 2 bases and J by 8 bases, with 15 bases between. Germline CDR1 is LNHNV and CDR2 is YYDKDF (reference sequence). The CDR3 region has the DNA TGTGCCACCAGCAGAATAAGGGAGGTCCAAGGCTACACCTTC. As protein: CATSRIREVQGYTF. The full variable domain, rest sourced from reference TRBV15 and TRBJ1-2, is DAMVIQNPRYQVTQFGKPVTLSCSQTLNHNVMYWYQQKSSQAPKLLFHYYDKDFNNEADTPDNFQSRRPNTSFCFLDIRSPGLGDTAMYLCATSRIREVQGYTFGSGTRLTVV.

Here the CDR3 reads CASSPRTGDNEQFF. The CDR3 DNA is TGCGCCAGCAGCCCACGGACAGGGGACAATGAGCAGTTCTTC. This chain links TRBV4-3 with TRBJ2-1, with 9 bases lining up with TRBD1. The CDR3 has 14 residues. Looked up from germline, CDR1 is LGHNA and CDR2 is YSLEER. J was trimmed by 5 bases and V by 4 bases; bases with no gene match: 3.

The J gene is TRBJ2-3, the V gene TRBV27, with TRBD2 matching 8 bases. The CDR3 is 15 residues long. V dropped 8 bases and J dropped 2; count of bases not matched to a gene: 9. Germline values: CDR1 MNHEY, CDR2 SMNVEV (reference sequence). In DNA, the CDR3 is TGTGCCAGCTCTCGGGGGGGGACCCACACAGATACGCAGTATTTT. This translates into CASSRGGTHTDTQYF.

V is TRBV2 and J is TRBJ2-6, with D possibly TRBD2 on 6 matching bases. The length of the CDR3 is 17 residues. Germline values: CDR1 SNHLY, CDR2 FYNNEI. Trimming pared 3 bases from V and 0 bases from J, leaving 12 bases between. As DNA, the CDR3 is TGTGCCAGCAGTGACGGGGGTTCTAGCTCTGGGGCCAACGTCCTGACTTTC. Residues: CASSDGGSSSGANVLTF.

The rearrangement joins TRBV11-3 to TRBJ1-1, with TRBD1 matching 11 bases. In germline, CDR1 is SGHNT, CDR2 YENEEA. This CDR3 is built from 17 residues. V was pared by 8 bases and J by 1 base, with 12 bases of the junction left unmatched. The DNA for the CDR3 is TGTGCCAGCGCGTCAGACTGGGACAGGGGGGAGAACACTGAAGCTTTCTTT. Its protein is CASASDWDRGENTEAFF.

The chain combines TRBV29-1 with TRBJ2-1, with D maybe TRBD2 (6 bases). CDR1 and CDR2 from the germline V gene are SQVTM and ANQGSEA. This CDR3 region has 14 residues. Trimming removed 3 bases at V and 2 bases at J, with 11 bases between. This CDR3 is CSVEAVAAYNEQFF. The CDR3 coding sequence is TGCAGCGTTGAGGCGGTAGCGGCCTACAATGAGCAGTTCTTC.

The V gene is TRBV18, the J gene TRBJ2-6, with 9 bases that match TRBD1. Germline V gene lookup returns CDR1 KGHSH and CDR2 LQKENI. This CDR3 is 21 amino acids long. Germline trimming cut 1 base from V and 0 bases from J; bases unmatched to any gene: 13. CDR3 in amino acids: CASSPLPPTGGIVSGANVLTF. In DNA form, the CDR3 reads TGTGCCAGCTCACCACTTCCCCCTACAGGGGGCATTGTCTCTGGGGCCAACGTCCTGACTTTC. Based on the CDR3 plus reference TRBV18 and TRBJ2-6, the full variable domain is NAGVMQNPRHLVRRRGQEARLRCSPMKGHSHVYWYRQLPEEGLKFMVYLQKENIIDESGMPKERFSAEFPKEGPSILRIQQVVRGDSAAYFCASSPLPPTGGIVSGANVLTFGAGSRLTVL.

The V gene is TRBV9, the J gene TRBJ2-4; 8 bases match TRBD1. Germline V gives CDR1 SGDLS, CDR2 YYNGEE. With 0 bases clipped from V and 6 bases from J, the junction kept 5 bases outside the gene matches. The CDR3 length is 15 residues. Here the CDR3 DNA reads TGTGCCAGCAGCGTAGGGCCGACAGGGGCAAACATTCAGTACTTC. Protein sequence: CASSVGPTGANIQYF.

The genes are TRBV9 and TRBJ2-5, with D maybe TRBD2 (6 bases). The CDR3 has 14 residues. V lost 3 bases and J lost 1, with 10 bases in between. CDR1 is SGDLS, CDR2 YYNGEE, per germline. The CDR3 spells CASSDRTTQETQYF. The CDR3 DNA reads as TGTGCCAGCAGCGACCGGACTACCCAAGAGACCCAGTACTTC.

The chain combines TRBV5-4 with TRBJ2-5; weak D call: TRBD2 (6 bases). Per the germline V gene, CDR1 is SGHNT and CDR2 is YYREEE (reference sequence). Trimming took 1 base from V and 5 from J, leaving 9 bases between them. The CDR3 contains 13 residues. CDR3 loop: CASSLIRGETQYF. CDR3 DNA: TGTGCCAGCAGCTTGATCCGGGGGGAGACCCAGTACTTC.

CDR3 nucleotides: TGTGCCAGTAGAAAAGACAGGCCGAACGGCTACACCTTC. Translated, it gives CASRKDRPNGYTF. The chain recombines TRBV19 with TRBJ1-2; possibly TRBD1 for D (6 bases). Germline CDR1 reads LNHDA; CDR2 reads SQIVND (reference sequence). With 6 bases removed from V and 8 bases from J, the gap between germline ends came to 16 bases. The CDR3 runs 13 residues. The whole variable domain, remainder taken from reference TRBV19 and TRBJ1-2, is DGGITQSPKYLFRKEGQNVTLSCEQNLNHDAMYWYRQDPGQGLRLIYYSQIVNDFQKGDIAEGYSVSREKKESFPLTVTSAQKNPTAFYLCASRKDRPNGYTFGSGTRLTVV.

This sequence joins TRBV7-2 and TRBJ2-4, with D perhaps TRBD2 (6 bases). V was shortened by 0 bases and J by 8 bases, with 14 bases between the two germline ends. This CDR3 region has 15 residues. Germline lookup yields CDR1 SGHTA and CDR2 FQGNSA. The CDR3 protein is CASSLAGGSNDIQYF. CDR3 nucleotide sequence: TGTGCCAGCAGCTTAGCGGGAGGTAGTAATGACATTCAGTACTTC.

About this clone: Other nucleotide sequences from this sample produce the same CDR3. The CDR3: CASSLSSGRGTGELFF. Here the CDR3 DNA reads TGTGCCAGCAGTTTATCATCGGGTCGGGGCACCGGGGAGCTGTTTTTT. This sequence joins TRBV28 and TRBJ2-2; D possibly corresponds to TRBD2 (5 bases). The V and J ends lost 1 base and 4 bases respectively, with 13 bases between them. In germline, CDR1 is MDHEN, CDR2 SYDVKM. The CDR3 is 16 amino acids. The whole variable domain, filled in from reference TRBV28 and TRBJ2-2, reads DVKVTQSSRYLVKRTGEKVFLECVQDMDHENMFWYRQDPGLGLRLIYFSYDVKMKEKGDIPEGYSVSREKKERFSLILESASTNQTSMYLCASSLSSGRGTGELFFGEGSRLTVL.

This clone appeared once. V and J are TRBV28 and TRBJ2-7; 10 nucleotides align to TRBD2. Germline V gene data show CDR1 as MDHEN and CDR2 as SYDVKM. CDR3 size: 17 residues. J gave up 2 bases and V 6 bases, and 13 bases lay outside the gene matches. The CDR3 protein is CASSQFRGTSETYEQYF. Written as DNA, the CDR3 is TGTGCCAGCAGCCAGTTTAGGGGGACTAGCGAAACCTACGAGCAGTACTTC.

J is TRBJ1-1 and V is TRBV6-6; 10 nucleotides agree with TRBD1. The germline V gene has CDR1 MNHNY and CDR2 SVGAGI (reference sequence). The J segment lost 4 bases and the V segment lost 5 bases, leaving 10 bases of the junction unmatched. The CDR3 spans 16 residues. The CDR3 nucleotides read TGTGCCAGCAGTCATGGGACAGGGGCTATTGGCACTGAAGCTTTCTTT. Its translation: CASSHGTGAIGTEAFF.

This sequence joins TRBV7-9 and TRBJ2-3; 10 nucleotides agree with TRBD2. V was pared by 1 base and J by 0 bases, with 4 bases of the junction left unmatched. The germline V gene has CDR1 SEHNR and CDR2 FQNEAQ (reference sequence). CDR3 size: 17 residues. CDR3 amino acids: CASSLETSGTSTDTQYF. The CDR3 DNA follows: TGTGCCAGCAGCTTAGAAACTAGCGGGACGAGCACAGATACGCAGTATTTT.

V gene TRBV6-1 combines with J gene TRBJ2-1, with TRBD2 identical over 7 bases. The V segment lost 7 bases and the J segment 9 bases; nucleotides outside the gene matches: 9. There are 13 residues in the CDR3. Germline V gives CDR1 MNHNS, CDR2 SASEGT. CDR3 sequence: CASTLGRVAEQFF. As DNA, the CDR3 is TGTGCCAGCACCTTAGGGAGGGTGGCTGAGCAGTTCTTC.

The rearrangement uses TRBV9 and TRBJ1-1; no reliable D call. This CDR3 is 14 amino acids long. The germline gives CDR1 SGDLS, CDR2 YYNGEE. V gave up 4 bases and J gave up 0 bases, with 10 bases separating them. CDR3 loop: CASSPHPVNTEAFF. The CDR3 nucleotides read TGTGCCAGCAGCCCACATCCTGTGAACACTGAAGCTTTCTTT.

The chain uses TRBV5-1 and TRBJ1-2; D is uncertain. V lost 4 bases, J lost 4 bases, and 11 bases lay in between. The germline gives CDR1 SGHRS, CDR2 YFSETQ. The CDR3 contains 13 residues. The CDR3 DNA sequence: TGCGCCAGCAGCCTAGCGGACGGCTATGGCTACACCTTC. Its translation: CASSLADGYGYTF.

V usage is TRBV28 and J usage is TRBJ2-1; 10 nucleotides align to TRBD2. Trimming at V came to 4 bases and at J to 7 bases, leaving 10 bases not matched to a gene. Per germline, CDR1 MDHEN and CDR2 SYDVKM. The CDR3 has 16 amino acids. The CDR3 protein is CASSSRTSGGLNEQFF. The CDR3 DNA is TGTGCCAGCAGTTCCCGGACTAGCGGAGGACTGAATGAGCAGTTCTTC.